These T cell receptor beta chains were read from a single sample in a study of control samples from healthy donors and cancer patients. Method: immunoSEQ multiplex PCR; TCRdb's copy keeps in-frame clones and lacks some. The repertoire has around 180,000 clones, approximately 94% of them found once; the top ten carry over 1.3%. Sequences were obtained from blood. These receptors all stem from a woman aged 18-29 years in good health. Both conserved end residues are part of each CDR3. Each record gives: D gene, J gene, clone size, V gene, CDR3 DNA, CDR3 protein. A D gene is named only where the DNA matches it firmly. Some rows mark clone size as missing; the rest say once, few, many or name a class of expanded clone.

NA TRBJ2-1 NA TRBV7-9 TGTGCCAGCAGCACAGGGTGGTCGAATGAGCAGTTCTTC CASSTGWSNEQFF
NA TRBJ1-2 NA TRBV7-8 TGTGCCAGCAGCTTCACCGGGACGCTCTATGGCTACACCTTC CASSFTGTLYGYTF
TRBD1 TRBJ1-6 NA TRBV15 TGTGCCACCAGCAGAGATCTGACAGGGGGTTTGAAGTGGTCACCCCTCCACTTT CATSRDLTGGLKWSPLHF
TRBD2 TRBJ2-7 NA TRBV29-1 TGCAGCGGGGGGGGAGACTCCTACGAGCAGTACTTC CSGGGDSYEQYF
TRBD2 TRBJ2-5 NA TRBV7-9 TGTGCCAGCAGCTCATGGCTAGCGGGTATCGGAGAGACCCAGTACTTC CASSSWLAGIGETQYF
NA TRBJ1-2 NA TRBV5-6 TGTGCCAGCATTAATTTAGGAGAAGACTATGGCTACACCTTC CASINLGEDYGYTF
NA TRBJ1-4 NA TRBV7-2 TGTGCCAGCAGCCGCAGGGGAAGCGAAAAACTGTTTTTT CASSRRGSEKLFF
NA TRBJ1-1 NA TRBV6-2/TRBV6-3 TGTGCCAGCAGTTACTGGAACACTGAAGCTTTCTTT CASSYWNTEAFF
NA TRBJ1-4 NA TRBV28 TGTGCCAGCAGTAACCCCGGCGGAACTAATGAAAAACTGTTTTTT CASSNPGGTNEKLFF
NA TRBJ2-5 NA TRBV20-1 TGCAGTGTAGTGGTCGAGACCCAGTACTTC CSVVVETQYF
NA TRBJ2-5 NA TRBV10-3 TGTGCCATCAGTGACAGGAGCCAAGAGACCCAGTACTTC CAISDRSQETQYF
TRBD1 TRBJ2-7 NA TRBV28 TGTGCCAGCAGTAAGATGGGACAGGGGAAATACGAGCAGTACTTC CASSKMGQGKYEQYF
NA TRBJ2-6 NA TRBV27 TGTGCCAGCAGTTCTAGTAACTCTGGGGCCAACGTCCTGACTTTC CASSSSNSGANVLTF
TRBD1 TRBJ1-6 NA TRBV5-1 TGCGCCAGCAGCTTGGGACAGGGTGATCGATCACCCCTCCACTTT CASSLGQGDRSPLHF
NA TRBJ2-3 NA TRBV5-1 TGCGCCAGCAGCCCCGGGGGGACATCTTTCACAGATACGCAGTATTTT CASSPGGTSFTDTQYF
TRBD1 TRBJ1-2 NA TRBV6-1 TGTGCCAGCAGTGAAGGCCCCCAGGGGGCGCCTGGCTACACCTTC CASSEGPQGAPGYTF
NA TRBJ1-1 once TRBV2 TGTGCCAGCAAACAGGGTGGAGCTTTCTTT CASKQGGAFF
NA TRBJ2-1 NA TRBV2 TGTGCCAGCAGTACGGTGGCGGGACTTAACAATGAGCAGTTCTTC CASSTVAGLNNEQFF
NA TRBJ2-1 NA TRBV28 TGTGCCAGCAGGCTAGGAAATGAGCAGTTCTTC CASRLGNEQFF
NA TRBJ1-1 NA TRBV3-1/TRBV3-2 TGTGCCAGCAGCCATCTAAGGGACACTCGCACTGAAGCTTTCTTT CASSHLRDTRTEAFF
NA TRBJ1-5 once TRBV2 TGTGCCAGCAGTGCCCAACAGCAGGAGCCCCAGCATTTT CASSAQQQEPQHF
NA TRBJ1-6 NA TRBV18 TGTGCCAGCTCACCAGGGGGCGATTCACCCCTCCACTTT CASSPGGDSPLHF
TRBD2 TRBJ2-7 NA TRBV6-6 TGTGCCAGCAGTTACCCGACTAGCGGGAGTTACGAGCAGTACTTC CASSYPTSGSYEQYF
NA TRBJ2-5 NA TRBV10-3 TGTGCCATCAGTGAGGCCAGGGGTACGCAAGAGACCCAGTACTTC CAISEARGTQETQYF
NA TRBJ2-1 NA TRBV4-3 TGCGCCAGCAGCCAAGGGGGGGCTAGTCATGAGCAGTTCTTC CASSQGGASHEQFF
NA TRBJ2-3 NA TRBV20-1 TGCAGTGCTAGAATCACAGATACGCAGTATTTT CSARITDTQYF
NA TRBJ1-1 NA TRBV18 TGTGCCAGCTCGCTTGTGCCTGGGGGCACTGAAGCTTTCTTT CASSLVPGGTEAFF
NA TRBJ2-5 NA TRBV4-1 TGCGCCAGCAGCCAAGCTAGTTGGGGTACCGAGACCCAGTACTTC CASSQASWGTETQYF
TRBD1 TRBJ1-2 NA TRBV7-2 TGTGCCAGCAGCTTAGAGGACAGGGGGCGGAGGGGAGATGGCTACACCTTC CASSLEDRGRRGDGYTF
NA TRBJ2-6 NA TRBV28 TGTGCCAGCAGCCCACCTAGGGGTACTGGGGCCAACGTCCTGACTTTC CASSPPRGTGANVLTF
TRBD2 TRBJ2-5 NA TRBV28 TGTGCCAGCGCGCCCCTCGGGGGGTCAAAAGAGACCCAGTACTTC CASAPLGGSKETQYF
TRBD1 TRBJ1-3 NA TRBV4-1 TGCGCCAGCAGCCAAAAGGACAGGGAAGCAAACACCATATATTTT CASSQKDREANTIYF
TRBD2 TRBJ2-4 NA TRBV5-4 TGTGCCAGCAGCCTCCCGACTAGCGGGAGGGCCAAAAACATTCAGTACTTC CASSLPTSGRAKNIQYF
NA TRBJ2-1 NA TRBV27 TGTGCCAGCAGTTTAAGCTCCTACAATGAGCAGTTCTTC CASSLSSYNEQFF
NA TRBJ2-7 few TRBV27 TGTGCCAGCGGTCCCTCATGGCCGGAGAACTACGAGCAGTACTTC CASGPSWPENYEQYF
NA TRBJ1-3 NA TRBV25-1 TGTGCCAGCAGTCCGGGGCGAGGCTCTGGAAACACCATATATTTT CASSPGRGSGNTIYF
NA TRBJ1-2 NA TRBV21-1 TGTGCCGGTCCTCCGGCGGGCGACAGTACCTGTTCTTATGGCTACACCTTC CAGPPAGDSTCSYGYTF
NA TRBJ1-1 NA TRBV18 TGTGCCAGCTCACCACCTACGCGGCAACCCACTGAAGCTTTCTTT CASSPPTRQPTEAFF
TRBD2 TRBJ2-3 NA TRBV19 TGTGCCAGTACCATGGGAGGGCCTAGCACAGATACGCAGTATTTT CASTMGGPSTDTQYF
TRBD1 TRBJ1-5 NA TRBV6-5 TGTGCCAGCAGTTACTCCGGGACAGGGAGCAATCAGCCCCAGCATTTT CASSYSGTGSNQPQHF
NA TRBJ1-2 NA TRBV14 TGTGCCAGCAGCAAAACCGCAGGGGTTAGAAGCTATGGCTACACCTTC CASSKTAGVRSYGYTF
NA TRBJ2-1 NA TRBV3-1/TRBV3-2 TGTGCCAGCAGCCAAGGGAGTCGATACAATGAGCAGTTCTTC CASSQGSRYNEQFF
NA TRBJ1-1 NA TRBV6-1 TGTGCCAGCAGTGAACGACGGGACACTGAAGCTTTCTTT CASSERRDTEAFF
NA TRBJ1-5 NA TRBV7-2 TGTGCCAGCAGCTTAAACCCGTCGGTCAATCAGCCCCAGCATTTT CASSLNPSVNQPQHF
NA TRBJ2-2 NA TRBV6-2/TRBV6-3 TGTGCCAGCAGTAACTCCGGCGTCGGGGAGCTGTTTTTT CASSNSGVGELFF
NA TRBJ1-4 NA TRBV5-5 TGTGCCAGCAGCTTCCAGTTAGGGGAAAAACTGTTTTTT CASSFQLGEKLFF
NA TRBJ1-4 NA TRBV19 TGTGCCAGTAGTATACGAGGAAGAGGCCGCGGTGAAAAACTGTTTTTT CASSIRGRGRGEKLFF
NA TRBJ1-1 NA TRBV6-5 TGTGCCAGCACCCGGGGCGGAACTGAAGCTTTCTTT CASTRGGTEAFF
NA TRBJ1-6 once TRBV5-1 TGCGCCAGCAGCTTGGGGGAAAGTAATTCACCCCTCCACTTT CASSLGESNSPLHF
NA TRBJ1-3 NA TRBV11-1 TGTGCCAGCAGCTTCCGGGCTGGAAACACCATATATTTT CASSFRAGNTIYF
NA TRBJ2-3 NA TRBV4-3 TGCGCCAGCAGCCAAGGGGGGCGGGCTGGCACAGATACGCAGTATTTT CASSQGGRAGTDTQYF
NA TRBJ1-2 once TRBV11-3 TGTGCCAGCAGCTCCCAAGCCAATTATGGCTACACCTTC CASSSQANYGYTF
NA TRBJ2-7 NA TRBV19 TGTGCCAGTAGTCCCGGACACCTATACGAGCAGTACTTC CASSPGHLYEQYF
TRBD1 TRBJ1-2 NA TRBV6-4 TGTGCCAGCAGAATGGACAGGAATGATGGCTACACCTTC CASRMDRNDGYTF
NA TRBJ1-6 NA TRBV2 TGTGCCACTACCGGCGGACATAATTCACCCCTCCACTTT CATTGGHNSPLHF
TRBD2 TRBJ2-3 NA TRBV19 TGTGCCAGTAGTTACGGACTAGCGGGACAAAATACGCAGTATTTT CASSYGLAGQNTQYF
TRBD1 TRBJ2-4 NA TRBV6-1 TGTGCCAGCAGTGAAGCTCACACAGGGGGAACTAAATTAGGCAAAAACATTCAGTACTTC CASSEAHTGGTKLGKNIQYF
TRBD2 TRBJ2-5 once TRBV7-8 TGTGCCAGTCGGGGAGGGACGGGGGAGAGGGAGACCCAGTACTTC CASRGGTGERETQYF
TRBD1 TRBJ1-6 NA TRBV13 TGTGCCAGCAGCTACGGACAGGGAGGATCCTATAATTCACCCCTCCACTTT CASSYGQGGSYNSPLHF
TRBD1 TRBJ2-7 NA TRBV10-2 TGCGCCAGCGGGGGAGACAGGGTTTGGTACGAGCAGTACTTC CASGGDRVWYEQYF